This T cell receptor (beta chain) was recorded in a study of cytomegalovirus exposure and HLA in healthy donors. Study-wide results and limits: While the bulk of TCR sequences proved rare, some public TCRs turned up in many donors. In a later analysis, specific HLA alleles were associated with around 17,000 TCR beta sequences at a 0.05 false discovery rate.

Germline-derived CDR1 and CDR2 are MDHEN and SYDVKM. Germline trimming cut 11 bases from V and 1 base from J; bases unmatched to any gene: 4. CDR3 length: 13 amino acids. PCR used 60 Vbeta primers and 13 Jbeta primers. Generated by immunoSEQ multiplex PCR, the TCRdb table keeps only in-frame clones and is missing some. The data show approximately 110,000 clones, roughly 15% seen once. This clone was recorded a few times. Its specificity is unknown. The receptor was derived from a woman between 18 and 29 years old in good health and CMV-seronegative. The specimen sequenced was PBMCs. The chain combines TRBV28 with TRBJ2-7, with TRBD2 matching 11 bases. The CDR3 nucleotides are TGTGCCTCACTAGCGGGAGAGTCCTACGAGCAGTACTTC. Translation: CASLAGESYEQYF.